The rows below give T cell receptor beta chains drawn from one sample of a study of T cells in tuberculosis. The repertoire was sequenced with immunoSEQ multiplex PCR; TCRdb's copy has only in-frame clones and lacks some. The table lists nearly 60,000 clones, over 75% of them singletons, with about a fifth in the top ten. The sequenced material came from CD1b-GMM tetramer-negative cells sorted from PBMCs. The receptors originated from an adult woman with latent tuberculosis. Both conserved end residues are part of each CDR3. The D gene is left open where the match is weak. Not all rows give a size; the values are once, few, many and, for expanded clones, a class.

V	size	J	D	DNA	CDR3
TRBV9	few	TRBJ2-7	NA	TGTGCCAGCTCGGAGGACCCGGCCTACGAGCAGTACTTC	CASSEDPAYEQYF
TRBV29-1	NA	TRBJ2-7	TRBD2	TGCAGCGTTGAACCGCCGGGACTAGCGGGGGGAACCTACGAGCAGTACTTC	CSVEPPGLAGGTYEQYF
TRBV6-5	NA	TRBJ1-5	NA	TGTGCCAGCATGGTCCTGGCAGGGCCCAATCAGCCCCAGCATTTT	CASMVLAGPNQPQHF
TRBV11-2	NA	TRBJ2-7	NA	TGTGCCAGCAGCTCGGGGGTGCCCTACGAGCAGTACTTC	CASSSGVPYEQYF
TRBV6-1	NA	TRBJ2-2	NA	TGTGCCAGCAGATGGCAGAACACCGGGGAGCTGTTTTTT	CASRWQNTGELFF
TRBV6-4	NA	TRBJ1-4	NA	TGTGCCAGCAGTGCAGGGTTTGGACCAAATGAAAAACTGTTTTTT	CASSAGFGPNEKLFF
TRBV4-1	few	TRBJ2-1	TRBD2	TGCGCCAGCAGCCAAGAGGCGACTAGCGGTTACAATGAGCAGTTCTTC	CASSQEATSGYNEQFF
TRBV6-6	NA	TRBJ1-4	NA	TGTGCCAGCAGTAACAGGGAGATGGGTGAAAAACTGTTTTTT	CASSNREMGEKLFF
TRBV27	NA	TRBJ2-7	NA	TGTGCCAGCAGTTCTTTAGCGGGACAGGGCCCCTACGAGCAGTACTTC	CASSSLAGQGPYEQYF
TRBV6-1	NA	TRBJ2-1	NA	TGTGCCAGCAGTGGGGGGGTGTCCTACAATGAGCAGTTCTTC	CASSGGVSYNEQFF
TRBV2	NA	TRBJ2-4	TRBD2	TGTGCCAGCAGAACGGCCTCTAGCGGGGGGGCCTCGAGGGGAAACATTCAGTACTTC	CASRTASSGGASRGNIQYF
TRBV2	once	TRBJ1-1	NA	TGTGCCAGCAGTGAAGCGCTGGGTTCTAGCGCTTTCTTT	CASSEALGSSAFF
TRBV6-1	few	TRBJ2-3	TRBD2	TGTGCCAGCAGTGAGGAAGCGGGGGGGCCTCCAGATACGCAGTATTTT	CASSEEAGGPPDTQYF
TRBV2	NA	TRBJ1-2	NA	TGTGCCAGCAGTGTGGGAGGGCTTGGCTACACCTTC	CASSVGGLGYTF
TRBV4-1	NA	TRBJ1-2	NA	TGCGCCAGCAGCCAAGGTCGTCCGGGGTATGGCTACACCTTC	CASSQGRPGYGYTF
TRBV6-4	NA	TRBJ2-6	TRBD1	TGTGCCAGCAGTGACTCTAGGACAGGGGATGGGGCCAACGTCCTGACTTTC	CASSDSRTGDGANVLTF
TRBV28	once	TRBJ2-3	TRBD2	TGTGCCAGCAGCCCTGGGACTAGCGGGATCACAGATACGCAGTATTTT	CASSPGTSGITDTQYF
TRBV10-1	NA	TRBJ1-2	NA	TGCGCCAGCAGTGTTGGGGAGGGGCTAGACTATGGCTACACCTTC	CASSVGEGLDYGYTF
TRBV5-1	once	TRBJ1-2	TRBD1	TGCGCCAGCAGCGTGGAGGGGGCGCTTGGCTACACCTTC	CASSVEGALGYTF
TRBV28	NA	TRBJ1-3	NA	TGTGCCAGCAGTTTGTGGGGTGCGGGCAACACCATATATTTT	CASSLWGAGNTIYF
TRBV5-8	NA	TRBJ1-5	TRBD1	TGTGCCAGCAGCCCGGGGGCTCGGCAGGGGGCCAATCAGCCCCAGCATTTT	CASSPGARQGANQPQHF